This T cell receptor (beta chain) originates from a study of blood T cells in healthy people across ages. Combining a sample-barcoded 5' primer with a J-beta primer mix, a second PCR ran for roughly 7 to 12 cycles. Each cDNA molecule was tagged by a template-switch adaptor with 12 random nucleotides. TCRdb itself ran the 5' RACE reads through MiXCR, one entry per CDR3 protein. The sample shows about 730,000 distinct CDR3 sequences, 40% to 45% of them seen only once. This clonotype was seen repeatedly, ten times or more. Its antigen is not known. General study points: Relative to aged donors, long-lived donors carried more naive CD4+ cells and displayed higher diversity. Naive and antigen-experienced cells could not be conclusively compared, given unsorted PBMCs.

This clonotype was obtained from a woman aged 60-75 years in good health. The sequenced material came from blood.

The CDR3 sequence: CASSQGIMETQYF. CDR3 coding DNA: TGCGCCAGCAGCCAAGGGATCATGGAGACCCAGTACTTC. The rearrangement joins TRBV4-1 to TRBJ2-5, with no clear D. Per germline, CDR1 MGHRA and CDR2 YSYEKL. V was cut by 1 base and J by 5 bases, with 8 bases left in between. The CDR3 consists of 13 residues.